This TCR beta chain came from a study of cytomegalovirus exposure and HLA in healthy donors. General study findings and limits: First-cohort TCR clusters were later found to tend to co-occur in the roughly 130 validation repertoires. Reported results showed that the classifier diagnosed cytomegalovirus status with high specificity and sensitivity. Overall, 164 TCR beta chains were annotated as cytomegalovirus-associated. A few chains linked to CMV were shown in vitro to be specific for CMV antigens.

The method was immunoSEQ multiplex PCR; TCRdb's version includes in-frame clones alone and lacks a portion of them. The sample carries under 200,000 clones, about nine tenths recorded once. Points on this clone: Its antigen remains unidentified.

With 0 bases removed from V and 0 bases from J, the gap between germline ends came to 14 bases. The CDR3 covers 18 residues. Germline-derived CDR1 and CDR2 are MGHRA and YSYEKL. The TCR was taken from a woman in her twenties or thirties in good health and CMV-seronegative. The V gene is TRBV4-1, the J gene TRBJ2-2, with D tentatively TRBD2 (5 bases). The sample consisted of PBMCs. CDR3 protein: CASSQDRAGGPNTGELFF. The CDR3 bases are TGCGCCAGCAGCCAAGATCGGGCGGGCGGACCGAACACCGGGGAGCTGTTTTTT.